The TCR beta chain under discussion was sequenced for a study of PD-1 blockade in classical Hodgkin lymphoma. All the patients suffered relapse after autologous stem cell transplantation, and brentuximab vedotin exposure differed. TCRdb keeps only in-frame clones here, not all; method: immunoSEQ multiplex PCR. The sample holds 45,000 to 65,000 clones, around two thirds seen once. CDR1 SGHAT and CDR2 FQNNGV come from the germline V gene. V shed 8 bases and J 0 bases; nucleotides not matched to a gene: 11. CDR3 length: 16 amino acids. The gene calls are TRBV11-2 and TRBJ2-3, with TRBD2 identical over 7 bases. Sequencing was performed on peripheral blood mononuclear cells (PBMCs), taken before the second cycle of nivolumab. The TCR comes from a human donor with classical Hodgkin lymphoma. The DNA for the CDR3 is TGTGCCAGCTCCCTAGGGGCGGGAGTGAGCACAGATACGCAGTATTTT. Residues: CASSLGAGVSTDTQYF.